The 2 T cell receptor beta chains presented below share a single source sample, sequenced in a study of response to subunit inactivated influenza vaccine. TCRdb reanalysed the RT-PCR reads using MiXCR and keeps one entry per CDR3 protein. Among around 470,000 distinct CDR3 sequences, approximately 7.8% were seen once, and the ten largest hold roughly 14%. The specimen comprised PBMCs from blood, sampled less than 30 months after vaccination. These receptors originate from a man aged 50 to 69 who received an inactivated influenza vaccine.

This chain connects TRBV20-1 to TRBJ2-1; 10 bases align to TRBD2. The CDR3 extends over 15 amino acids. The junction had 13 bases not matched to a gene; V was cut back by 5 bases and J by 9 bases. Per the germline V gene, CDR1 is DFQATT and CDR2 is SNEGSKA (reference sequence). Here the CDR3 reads CSACPRTSGEGEQFF. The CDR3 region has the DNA TGCAGTGCTTGCCCAAGGACTAGCGGAGAGGGTGAGCAGTTCTTC.

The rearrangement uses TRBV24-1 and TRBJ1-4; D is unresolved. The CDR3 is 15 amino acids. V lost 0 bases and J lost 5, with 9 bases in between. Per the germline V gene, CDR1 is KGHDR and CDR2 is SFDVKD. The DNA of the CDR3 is TGTGCCACCAGTGATTTGCCCCCCCGCAATGAAAAACTGTTTTTT. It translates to CATSDLPPRNEKLFF.